Following are 24 T cell receptor beta chains from one sample sequenced in a study of PD-1 blockade in classical Hodgkin lymphoma. Method: immunoSEQ multiplex PCR; TCRdb's copy keeps in-frame clones and lacks some. In the table there are over 25,000 clones, about 81% of which are singletons. Every patient experienced relapse after autologous stem cell transplantation, and brentuximab vedotin exposure varied. The starting material was peripheral blood mononuclear cells (PBMCs), obtained before the second cycle of nivolumab. These receptors were taken from a human donor with classical Hodgkin lymphoma.

This chain links TRBV7-9 with TRBJ1-2, with D maybe TRBD1 (5 bases). Germline lookup yields CDR1 SEHNR and CDR2 FQNEAQ (reference sequence). The CDR3 sequence is 14 residues long. V dropped 1 base and J dropped 8 bases, with 14 bases sitting between them. CDR3 region: CASSLDAGDGGYTF. In DNA form, the CDR3 reads TGTGCCAGCAGCTTAGACGCCGGGGACGGGGGCTACACCTTC.

This chain links TRBV5-6 with TRBJ1-2, with D possibly TRBD1 on 5 matching bases. The CDR3 is 13 residues long. V lost 0 bases, J lost 7 bases, and 10 bases lay in between. From germline, CDR1 is SGHDT and CDR2 YYEEEE. CDR3 loop: CASSLGAGSGYTF. The CDR3 nucleotides are TGTGCCAGCAGCTTGGGGGCAGGGAGTGGCTACACCTTC.

This rearrangement joins TRBV4-3 to TRBJ1-2; TRBD1 might be the D (5 bases). V lost 3 bases, J lost 4 bases, and 18 bases lay in between. Germline lookup yields CDR1 LGHNA and CDR2 YSLEER. The CDR3 covers 16 residues. CDR3 nucleotide sequence: TGCGCCAGCAGCCAGATAATGGGGGGTCGATCCTATGGCTACACCTTC. This translates into CASSQIMGGRSYGYTF.

The chain joins TRBV6-6 to TRBJ2-5; D is undetermined. Trimming left V 4 bases short and J 5 bases short, with 11 bases between. There are 13 residues in the CDR3. CDR1 MNHNY and CDR2 SVGAGI come from the germline V gene (reference sequence). DNA of the CDR3: TGTGCCAGCAGTTGGATGGAAAGCGAGACCCAGTACTTC. Translating it yields CASSWMESETQYF.

This chain links TRBV9 with TRBJ2-1; 7 bases agree with TRBD2. Trimming cost V 3 bases and J 4 bases; bases outside gene matches: 7. CDR3 length equals 15 residues. Germline V gene lookup returns CDR1 SGDLS and CDR2 YYNGEE. The CDR3 nucleotides read TGTGCCAGCAGCGGTCAAGCGGGGTTATACAATGAGCAGTTCTTC. As protein: CASSGQAGLYNEQFF.

The chain has TRBV7-2 and TRBJ1-1; tentatively, D is TRBD1 (5 bases). Trimming cost V 4 bases and J 1 base, with 16 bases left between them. Per the germline V gene, CDR1 is SGHTA and CDR2 is FQGNSA. CDR3 length equals 16 residues. The CDR3 sequence: CASSSPLGTANTEAFF. As DNA, the CDR3 is TGTGCCAGCAGCTCTCCTCTGGGGACTGCGAACACTGAAGCTTTCTTT. The full variable domain, completed using reference TRBV7-2 and TRBJ1-1, is GAGVSQSPSNKVTEKGKDVELRCDPISGHTALYWYRQSLGQGLEFLIYFQGNSAPDKSGLPSDRFSAERTGGSVSTLTIQRTQQEDSAVYLCASSSPLGTANTEAFFGQGTRLTVV.

The V gene is TRBV7-2, the J gene TRBJ2-2; TRBD2 matches at 13 bases. Germline V lookup: CDR1 SGHTA, CDR2 FQGNSA. Trimming cost V 6 bases and J 6 bases; bases outside gene matches: 7. The CDR3 is made up of 16 amino acids. CDR3 residues: CASSPPGLAGSGELFF. CDR3 nucleotide sequence: TGTGCCAGCAGTCCTCCGGGACTAGCGGGGTCCGGGGAGCTGTTTTTT.

The CDR3 here is CASSLGGLAGARETQYF. The DNA for the CDR3 is TGTGCCAGCAGCTTAGGGGGCCTAGCGGGGGCTCGGGAGACCCAGTACTTC. The V and J genes are TRBV7-9 and TRBJ2-5; 10 nucleotides line up with TRBD2. CDR1 SEHNR and CDR2 FQNEAQ come from the germline V gene (reference sequence). CDR3 length: 17 residues. Trimming took 1 base from V and 5 from J; bases not matched to a gene: 10.

The rearrangement uses TRBV5-1 and TRBJ2-1, with TRBD1 matching 8 bases. In germline, CDR1 is SGHRS, CDR2 YFSETQ. This CDR3 region has 14 residues. V dropped 3 bases and J dropped 8; count of bases not matched to a gene: 7. The CDR3 sequence: CASSSLPGGDEQFF. CDR3 coding DNA: TGCGCCAGCAGCTCGTTGCCAGGGGGCGATGAGCAGTTCTTC. Filled out from reference TRBV5-1 and TRBJ2-1, the complete variable domain reads KAGVTQTPRYLIKTRGQQVTLSCSPISGHRSVSWYQQTPGQGLQFLFEYFSETQRNKGNFPGRFSGRQFSNSRSEMNVSTLELGDSALYLCASSSLPGGDEQFFGPGTRLTVL.

This chain uses TRBV6-6 with TRBJ2-5, with 11 bases that match TRBD2. The V segment lost 5 bases and the J segment 0 bases; nucleotides outside the gene matches: 2. The CDR3 contains 15 residues. CDR1 and CDR2 from the germline V gene are MNHNY and SVGAGI (reference sequence). CDR3 loop: CASSVSGGDQETQYF. The CDR3 nucleotides read TGTGCCAGCAGTGTTAGCGGGGGGGACCAAGAGACCCAGTACTTC.

The chain links TRBV27 to TRBJ2-3; 9 bases match TRBD1. V shed 2 bases and J 12 bases; nucleotides not matched to a gene: 3. Germline assignment: CDR1 MNHEY and CDR2 SMNVEV (reference sequence). This CDR3 region has 12 residues. As DNA, the CDR3 is TGTGCCAGCAGTTTAAACAGGGGGCTACAGTATTTT. This codes for CASSLNRGLQYF.

This clone was seen at least ten times. V is TRBV19 and J is TRBJ1-2, with TRBD1 matching over 12 bases. V dropped 11 bases and J dropped 7; count of bases not matched to a gene: 11. CDR1 and CDR2 from the germline V gene are LNHDA and SQIVND (reference sequence). There are 14 residues in the CDR3. CDR3 amino acids: CACLSGQGAGGYTF. CDR3 nucleotide sequence: TGTGCCTGCCTTTCGGGACAGGGGGCCGGTGGCTACACCTTC. Full variable domain (missing parts from reference TRBV19 and TRBJ1-2): DGGITQSPKYLFRKEGQNVTLSCEQNLNHDAMYWYRQDPGQGLRLIYYSQIVNDFQKGDIAEGYSVSREKKESFPLTVTSAQKNPTAFYLCACLSGQGAGGYTFGSGTRLTVV.

V gene TRBV18 combines with J gene TRBJ1-1; D is undetermined. Germline V gene sequence: CDR1 KGHSH, CDR2 LQKENI. This CDR3 comprises 11 residues. Trimming removed 6 bases from V and 6 bases from J, with 8 bases in between. This CDR3 reads CASSRFAEAFF. Written as DNA, the CDR3 is TGTGCCAGCTCCCGCTTTGCTGAAGCTTTCTTT.

The V and J genes are TRBV7-3 and TRBJ1-1; D is uncertain. CDR1 is SGHTA and CDR2 is FQGTGA in the germline V gene. The CDR3 totals 13 residues. V was clipped by 5 bases and J by 5 bases, with 12 bases between them. The CDR3 region has the DNA TGTGCCAGCAGCACTCACGAAGGTACTGAAGCTTTCTTT. Translated, it gives CASSTHEGTEAFF.

The chain uses TRBV9 and TRBJ2-3; no clear D gene. CDR1 SGDLS and CDR2 YYNGEE come from the germline V gene. Deletions cut 3 bases from V and 6 bases from J, with 5 bases between. CDR3 size: 11 residues. CDR3 in amino acids: CASSAYDTQYF. In DNA, the CDR3 is TGTGCCAGCAGCGCCTACGATACGCAGTATTTT.

This clone was seen a handful of times. The CDR3 protein is CASSDLALDQPQHF. In DNA form, the CDR3 reads TGTGCCAGCAGTGATTTGGCATTGGATCAGCCCCAGCATTTT. The V call is TRBV2, the J call TRBJ1-5; no reliable D call. CDR1 is SNHLY and CDR2 is FYNNEI in the germline V gene. With 3 bases removed from V and 5 bases from J, the gap between germline ends came to 11 bases. The CDR3 contains 14 residues.

This rearrangement joins TRBV5-1 to TRBJ2-7; the match to TRBD1 covers 7 bases. Germline CDR1 and CDR2: SGHRS and YFSETQ. Trimming cost V 6 bases and J 0 bases; bases outside gene matches: 6. The CDR3 consists of 14 residues. This chain's CDR3 is CASKNRGDSYEQYF. The CDR3 region has the DNA TGCGCCAGCAAGAACAGGGGCGACTCCTACGAGCAGTACTTC.

This clone turned up a few times. This chain joins TRBV7-2 and TRBJ2-1; 9 bases are a match to TRBD2. J was trimmed by 4 bases and V by 1 base; bases with no gene match: 2. CDR1 SGHTA and CDR2 FQGNSA come from the germline V gene. The CDR3 extends over 15 amino acids. The chain's CDR3 is CASSLVAGVYNEQFF. For the CDR3, the DNA is TGTGCCAGCAGCTTAGTAGCGGGGGTTTACAATGAGCAGTTCTTC.

The V and J genes are TRBV29-1 and TRBJ1-1, with D uncertain. Deletions cut 1 base from V and 0 bases from J, with 6 bases between. CDR3 length equals 13 residues. CDR1 is SQVTM, CDR2 ANQGSEA, per germline. Here the CDR3 reads CSVEATMNTEAFF. The CDR3 DNA reads TGCAGCGTTGAAGCAACCATGAACACTGAAGCTTTCTTT.

The rearrangement joins TRBV29-1 to TRBJ1-1; unclear D gene. Germline V gene lookup returns CDR1 SQVTM and CDR2 ANQGSEA. V was pared by 4 bases and J by 1 base, with 10 bases between. The CDR3 runs 13 residues. CDR3 loop: CSVVVQTNTEAFF. The CDR3 DNA reads as TGCAGCGTTGTTGTCCAGACGAACACTGAAGCTTTCTTT.

This clone was counted a few times. The chain links TRBV9 to TRBJ2-7; D not certain. The V gene's germline CDR1 is SGDLS and CDR2 YYNGEE. V was shortened by 0 bases and J by 1 base, with 8 bases between the two germline ends. CDR3 size: 14 residues. The CDR3 here is CASSVGAGSYEQYF. CDR3 sequence (DNA): TGTGCCAGCAGCGTAGGCGCTGGGTCCTACGAGCAGTACTTC.

This clone was seen a few times. V usage is TRBV7-2 and J usage is TRBJ2-7; D possibly corresponds to TRBD2 (6 bases). Germline loops: CDR1 SGHTA, CDR2 FQGNSA. V dropped 5 bases and J dropped 1 base, with 12 bases sitting between them. CDR3 length: 14 amino acids. The chain's CDR3 is CASSQDYRSYEQYF. As DNA, the CDR3 is TGTGCCAGCAGCCAGGACTACCGATCCTACGAGCAGTACTTC.

This clone was found once. J is TRBJ1-2 and V is TRBV13, with unresolved D. The CDR3 loop spans 14 amino acids. Trimming left V 2 bases short and J 5 bases short, with 12 bases between. The germline gives CDR1 PRHDT, CDR2 FYEKMQ (reference sequence). CDR3 residues: CASSLRTVEYGYTF. The CDR3 DNA reads TGTGCCAGCAGCTTAAGGACGGTTGAGTATGGCTACACCTTC.

This sequence joins TRBV6-1 and TRBJ2-7, with 9 bases matching TRBD1. V shed 8 bases, J shed 2 bases, and the junction held 10 bases outside the gene matches. Germline V CDR1 and CDR2: MNHNS, SASEGT. The CDR3 spans 15 residues. Here the CDR3 reads CASYLAGTGTYEQYF. The CDR3 DNA reads TGTGCCAGCTATTTAGCCGGGACAGGGACCTACGAGCAGTACTTC.